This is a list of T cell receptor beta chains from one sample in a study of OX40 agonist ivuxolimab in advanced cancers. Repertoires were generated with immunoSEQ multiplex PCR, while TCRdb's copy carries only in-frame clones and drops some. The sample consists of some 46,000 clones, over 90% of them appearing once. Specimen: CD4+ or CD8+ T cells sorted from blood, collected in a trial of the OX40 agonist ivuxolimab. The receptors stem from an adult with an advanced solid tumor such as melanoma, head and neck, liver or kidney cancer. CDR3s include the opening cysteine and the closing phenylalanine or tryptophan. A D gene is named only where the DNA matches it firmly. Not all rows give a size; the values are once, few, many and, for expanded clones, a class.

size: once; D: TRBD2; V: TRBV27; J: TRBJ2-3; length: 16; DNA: TGTGCCAGCCGGGAGGGACCCTATACTAGCACAGATACGCAGTATTTT; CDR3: CASREGPYTSTDTQYF
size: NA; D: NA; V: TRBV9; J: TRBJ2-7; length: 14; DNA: TGTGCCAGCAGCGTAGGGCTAGCTTCCTACGAGCAGTACTTC; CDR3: CASSVGLASYEQYF
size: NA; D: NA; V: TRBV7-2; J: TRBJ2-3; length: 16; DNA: TGTGCCAGCAGCTTAGTTGGGCCCGTCGGCACAGATACGCAGTATTTT; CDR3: CASSLVGPVGTDTQYF
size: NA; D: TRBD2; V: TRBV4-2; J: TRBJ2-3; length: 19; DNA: TGTGCCAGCAGCCAAGATTTTCCCCCACGCGGGAGTCAGGTGGATACGCAGTATTTT; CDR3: CASSQDFPPRGSQVDTQYF
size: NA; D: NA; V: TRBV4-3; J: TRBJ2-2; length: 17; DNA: TGCGCCAGCAGCCATCTTCAGGGCGGAGGAACCACCGGGGAGCTGTTTTTT; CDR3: CASSHLQGGGTTGELFF
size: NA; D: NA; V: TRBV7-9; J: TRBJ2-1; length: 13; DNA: TGTGCCAGCAGCTTTACCGAAGGGAATGAGCAGTTCTTC; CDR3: CASSFTEGNEQFF
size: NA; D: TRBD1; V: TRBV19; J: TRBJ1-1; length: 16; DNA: TGTGCCAGTAGCCTCCAGGGGGCGAGGATGAACACTGAAGCTTTCTTT; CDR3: CASSLQGARMNTEAFF
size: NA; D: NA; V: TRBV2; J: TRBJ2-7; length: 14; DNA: TGTGCCAGCAGTGAAGTGCCAGGAACCTACGAGCAGTACTTC; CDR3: CASSEVPGTYEQYF
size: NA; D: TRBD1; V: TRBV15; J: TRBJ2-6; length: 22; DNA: TGTGCCACCAGTGGTTCAGGTCTAGGGTCCGGGACAGACGTCTCTGGGGCCAACGTCCTGACTTTC; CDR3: CATSGSGLGSGTDVSGANVLTF
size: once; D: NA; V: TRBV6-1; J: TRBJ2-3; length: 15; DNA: TGTGCCACCAACGAGCTACGGGGGAGCACAGATACGCAGTATTTT; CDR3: CATNELRGSTDTQYF
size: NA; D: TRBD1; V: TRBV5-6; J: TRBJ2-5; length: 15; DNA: TGTGCCAGCAGCTTGTCGGACAGGGTCTGGGAGACCCAGTACTTC; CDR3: CASSLSDRVWETQYF
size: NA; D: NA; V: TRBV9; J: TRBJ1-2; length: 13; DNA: TGTGCCAGCAGCGTACAGGATAACTATGGCTACACCTTC; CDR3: CASSVQDNYGYTF
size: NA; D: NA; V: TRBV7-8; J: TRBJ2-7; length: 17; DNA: TGTGCCAGCAGCTTGTCCGGGCTGACAGCGAACCTCGGCGAGCAGTACTTC; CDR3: CASSLSGLTANLGEQYF
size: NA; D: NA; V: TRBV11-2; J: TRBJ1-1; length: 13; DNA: TGTGCCAGCAGCTTAGATGGGGGCCGGGGCCTATTCTTT; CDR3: CASSLDGGRGLFF
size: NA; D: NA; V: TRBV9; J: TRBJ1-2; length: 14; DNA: TGTGCCAGCAGCTCCAGCGGGGGGCTCTATGGCTACACCTTC; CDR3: CASSSSGGLYGYTF
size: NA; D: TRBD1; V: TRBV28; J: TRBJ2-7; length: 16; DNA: TGTGCCAGCAGCCCTGCGACAGGGGGCGCGACCTACGAGCAGTACTTC; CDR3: CASSPATGGATYEQYF
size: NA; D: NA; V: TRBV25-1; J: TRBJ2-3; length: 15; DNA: TGTGCCAGCAGTGAAGGGCTGCCGAGCACAGATACGCAGTATTTT; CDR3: CASSEGLPSTDTQYF
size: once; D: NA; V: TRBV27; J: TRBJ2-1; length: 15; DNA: TGTGCCAGCTCACTCGGCCAGCTTCCCTACAATGAGCAGTTCTTC; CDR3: CASSLGQLPYNEQFF
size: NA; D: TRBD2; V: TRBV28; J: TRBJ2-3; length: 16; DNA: TGTGCCAGCAGGAGGGGACTAGCGGGGAGGGGAGATACGCAGTATTTT; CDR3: CASRRGLAGRGDTQYF
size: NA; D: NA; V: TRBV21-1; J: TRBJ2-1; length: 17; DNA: TGTGCCAGCAGCAAAGGTGGACTAGCGGGAGCCTACAATGAGCAGTTCTTC; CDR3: CASSKGGLAGAYNEQFF
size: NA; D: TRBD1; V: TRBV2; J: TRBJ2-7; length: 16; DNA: TGTGCCAGCAGTGAAATAGGTAACAGGGGTTCCTACGAGCAGTACTTC; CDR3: CASSEIGNRGSYEQYF
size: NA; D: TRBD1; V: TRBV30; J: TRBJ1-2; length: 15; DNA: TGTGCCTGGAGTGTAGGACAGGGGGTGGACTATGGCTACACCTTC; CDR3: CAWSVGQGVDYGYTF
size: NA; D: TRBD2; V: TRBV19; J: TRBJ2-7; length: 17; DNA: TGTGCCAGTAGTACCCGTTTCAAGGGAGCGGGGGACTACGAGCAGTACTTC; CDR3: CASSTRFKGAGDYEQYF
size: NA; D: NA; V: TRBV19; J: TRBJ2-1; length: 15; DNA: TGTGCCAGTAGTGTTGGCAGGGGAGTGAACAATGAGCAGTTCTTC; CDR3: CASSVGRGVNNEQFF
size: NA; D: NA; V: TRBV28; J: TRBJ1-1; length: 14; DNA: TGTGCCAGCATCGGGGGGGTCATGAACACTGAAGCTTTCTTT; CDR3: CASIGGVMNTEAFF
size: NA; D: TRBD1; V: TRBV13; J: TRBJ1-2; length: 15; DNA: TGTGCCAGCAGCTCATTTCACAGGGGGATGGGTGGCTACACCTTC; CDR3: CASSSFHRGMGGYTF
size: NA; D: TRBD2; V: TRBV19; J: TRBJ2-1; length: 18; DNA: TGTGCCAGTAGTATAGAGGGGAGATGGACTAGCGGGGACAATGAGCAGTTCTTC; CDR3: CASSIEGRWTSGDNEQFF
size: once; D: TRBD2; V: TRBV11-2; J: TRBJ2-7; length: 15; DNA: TGTGCCAGCAGCTCTGAGCGGGGCGCCTCCTACGAGCAGTACTTC; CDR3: CASSSERGASYEQYF
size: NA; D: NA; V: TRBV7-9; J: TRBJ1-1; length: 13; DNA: TGTGCCAGCAGCTCGGGACTGAGCACTGAAGCTTTCTTT; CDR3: CASSSGLSTEAFF
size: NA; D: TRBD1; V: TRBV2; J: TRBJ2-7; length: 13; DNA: TGTGCCAGCAGCCGGGACAGGGGCTACGAGCAGTACTTC; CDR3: CASSRDRGYEQYF
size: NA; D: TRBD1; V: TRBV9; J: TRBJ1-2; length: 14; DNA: TGTGCCAGCAGCCAGACCACAGGGGTCCCCGGCTACACCTTC; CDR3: CASSQTTGVPGYTF
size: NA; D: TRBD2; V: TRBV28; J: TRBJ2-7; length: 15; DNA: TGTGCCAGCAGTTTCACCGGGACTAGCGCCCTCGGGCAGTACTTC; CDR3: CASSFTGTSALGQYF
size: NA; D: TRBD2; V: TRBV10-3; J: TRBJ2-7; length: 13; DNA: TGTGCCATCGAGCGGGAGGACATCTACGAGCAGTACTTC; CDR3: CAIEREDIYEQYF
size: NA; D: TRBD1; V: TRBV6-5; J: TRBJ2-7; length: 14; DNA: TGTGCCAGCAGCATGGGACAGGGGGCAGGAGAGCAGTACTTC; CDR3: CASSMGQGAGEQYF
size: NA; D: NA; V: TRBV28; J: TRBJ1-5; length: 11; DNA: TGTGCCAGCAGTTACAATCAGCCCCAGCATTTT; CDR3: CASSYNQPQHF
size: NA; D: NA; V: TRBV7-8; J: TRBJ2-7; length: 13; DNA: TGTGCCAGCAGCGGGGGACTCTCAGGCGAGCAGTACTTC; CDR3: CASSGGLSGEQYF
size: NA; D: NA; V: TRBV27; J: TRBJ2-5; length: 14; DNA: TGTGCCAGCAGCCCAGAACCTGCCGGTTGGACCCAGTACTTC; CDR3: CASSPEPAGWTQYF
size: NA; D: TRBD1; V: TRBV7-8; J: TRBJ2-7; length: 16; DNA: TGTGCCAGCAGCTTAGGACAGGGGATAATACTTAGGGAGCAGTACTTC; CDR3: CASSLGQGIILREQYF
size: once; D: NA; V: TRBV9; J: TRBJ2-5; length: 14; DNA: TGTGCCAGCAGCGTAGGGGGCAGGGGAGAGACCCAGTACTTC; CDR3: CASSVGGRGETQYF
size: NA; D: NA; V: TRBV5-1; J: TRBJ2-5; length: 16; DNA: TGCGCCAGCAGCTTGGCATTCGGGTTAGCGCAAGAGACCCAGTACTTC; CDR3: CASSLAFGLAQETQYF